These 11 T cell receptor beta chains originate from one sample sequenced in a study of T cell responses to AZD1222 COVID-19 vaccine. This table comes from immunoSEQ multiplex PCR, and its TCRdb copy is limited to in-frame clones, with some not included. Among about 99,000 clones listed, approximately 90% were seen once. The sample in question was peripheral blood, obtained on day 0 of AZD1222 vaccination. The receptors derive from an adult in good health.

The chain carries TRBV21-1 and TRBJ2-7; TRBD1, the table's D call, lacks a check against the DNA. TRBV21-1 has pseudogene status. The CDR3 is made up of 15 amino acids. The CDR3 protein is CASSKVEGATYEQYF. Here the CDR3 DNA reads TGTGCCAGCAGCAAAGTGGAGGGGGCGACCTACGAGCAGTACTTC.

The chain is built from TRBV28 and TRBJ2-1, with D uncertain. The V end lost 1 base, the J end lost 6 bases, and 7 bases lay between the germline ends. This CDR3 contains 13 residues. Per germline, CDR1 MDHEN and CDR2 SYDVKM. The CDR3 coding sequence is TGTGCCAGCAGTTTATTAGGTCCCAATGAGCAGTTCTTC. Encoded protein: CASSLLGPNEQFF.

CDR3 coding DNA: TGTGCCAGCTCACCAGCGGGACAAGAAGGAAACACCATATATTTT. Its translation: CASSPAGQEGNTIYF. The rearrangement joins TRBV18 to TRBJ1-3, with a tentative D call TRBD1 (6 bases). This CDR3 spans 15 amino acids. Trimming removed 2 bases from V and 4 bases from J, with 12 bases in between. In germline, CDR1 is KGHSH, CDR2 LQKENI.

The chain uses TRBV6-5 and TRBJ1-2; TRBD1 matches at 7 bases. CDR1 and CDR2 (germline): MNHEY, SVGAGI. J lost 3 bases, V lost 6 bases, and 7 bases had no gene match. CDR3 length: 14 residues. The CDR3 region has the DNA TGTGCCAGCAGGCCGGGAGGGGGCGACTATGGCTACACCTTC. Its protein is CASRPGGGDYGYTF.

The chain recombines TRBV27 with TRBJ1-2, with 7 bases identical to TRBD1. The junction had 11 bases not matched to a gene; V was cut back by 3 bases and J by 4 bases. CDR3 length: 16 residues. Germline-derived CDR1 and CDR2 are MNHEY and SMNVEV (reference sequence). The CDR3 sequence is CASSFSDRITIYGYTF. CDR3 in DNA: TGTGCCAGCAGTTTTTCGGACAGGATTACGATCTATGGCTACACCTTC.

The chain links TRBV7-9 to TRBJ1-6; D not certain. Per the germline V gene, CDR1 is SEHNR and CDR2 is FQNEAQ (reference sequence). The CDR3 is 16 amino acids. Trimming removed 3 bases at V and 7 bases at J, with 16 bases between. In DNA, the CDR3 is TGTGCCAGCAGCTTCCACAGAGATGACGGCAATTCACCCCTCCACTTT. This translates into CASSFHRDDGNSPLHF.

V and J are TRBV7-8 and TRBJ2-1, with D tentatively TRBD2 (6 bases). The CDR3 has 15 amino acids. The V gene lost 1 base and the J gene lost 2 bases, with 9 bases spanning the gap. Germline V gene data show CDR1 as SGHVS and CDR2 as FQNEAQ. CDR3 coding DNA: TGTGCCAGCAGCTTAGGACTAGAAGCCTACAATGAGCAGTTCTTC. Amino acids: CASSLGLEAYNEQFF. Complete variable domain (other parts from reference TRBV7-8 and TRBJ2-1): GAGVSQSPRYKVAKRGQDVALRCDPISGHVSLFWYQQALGQGPEFLTYFQNEAQLDKSGLPSDRFFAERPEGSVSTLKIQRTQQEDSAVYLCASSLGLEAYNEQFFGPGTRLTVL.

The chain has TRBV6-5 and TRBJ1-6, with a possible D match to TRBD1 (6 bases). Germline V lookup: CDR1 MNHEY, CDR2 SVGAGI. CDR3 size: 14 residues. The V gene lost 6 bases and the J gene lost 8 bases, with 14 bases spanning the gap. DNA of the CDR3: TGTGCCAGCAGCGCGACAGGAAGGCATTCACCCCTCCACTTT. Translation gives CASSATGRHSPLHF.

The CDR3 DNA reads as TGTGCCAGCAGCTTAAGAAAGGATCTGACCGGGGAGCTGTTTTTT. Its translation: CASSLRKDLTGELFF. This sequence joins TRBV7-3 and TRBJ2-2, with D unresolved. CDR3 size: 15 residues. V was trimmed by 1 base and J by 5 bases, leaving 11 bases between them. From germline, CDR1 is SGHTA and CDR2 FQGTGA.

V gene TRBV28 combines with J gene TRBJ2-7; 10 bases map to TRBD2. The CDR3 covers 16 residues. The germline gives CDR1 MDHEN, CDR2 SYDVKM. The trim removed 5 bases at V and 3 bases at J, leaving 10 bases unmatched. In nucleotides, the CDR3 is TGTGCCAGCAGTACACCCCTAGCGGGAGCGTTCTACGAGCAGTACTTC. Translation gives CASSTPLAGAFYEQYF.

The genes are TRBV9 and TRBJ1-1; 9 bases are shared with TRBD1. There are 14 residues in the CDR3. Germline CDR1 is SGDLS and CDR2 is YYNGEE. V trimming: 4 bases; J trimming: 3 bases; junction bases outside the gene matches: 4. CDR3 bases: TGTGCCAGCAGCTTCAGGACAGGGGACACTGAAGCTTTCTTT. Its translation is CASSFRTGDTEAFF.